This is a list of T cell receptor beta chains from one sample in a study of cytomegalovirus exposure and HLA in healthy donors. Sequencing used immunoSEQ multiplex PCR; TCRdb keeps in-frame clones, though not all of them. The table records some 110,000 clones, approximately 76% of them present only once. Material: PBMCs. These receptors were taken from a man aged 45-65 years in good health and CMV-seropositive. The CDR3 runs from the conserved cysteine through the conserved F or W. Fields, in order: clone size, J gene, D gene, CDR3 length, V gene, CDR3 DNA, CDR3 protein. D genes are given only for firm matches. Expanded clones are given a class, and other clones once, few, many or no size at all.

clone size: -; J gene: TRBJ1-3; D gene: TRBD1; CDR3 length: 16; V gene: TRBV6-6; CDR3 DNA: TGTGCCAGCAGCTTGGACAGGGTCTTTTCTGGAAACACCATATATTTT; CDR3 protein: CASSLDRVFSGNTIYF
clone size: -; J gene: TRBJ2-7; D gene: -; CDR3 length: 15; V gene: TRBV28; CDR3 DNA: TGTGCCAGCAGTTTATGGGCAGGGATCTCCTACGAGCAGTACTTC; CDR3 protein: CASSLWAGISYEQYF
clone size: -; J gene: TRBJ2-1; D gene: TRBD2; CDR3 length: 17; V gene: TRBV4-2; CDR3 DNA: TGTGCCAGCAGCCAAAAACTAGCGGGAGGTTTTTACAATGAGCAGTTCTTC; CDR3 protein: CASSQKLAGGFYNEQFF
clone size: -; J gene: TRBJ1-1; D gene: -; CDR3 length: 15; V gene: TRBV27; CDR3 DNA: TGTGCCAGTTCCAACCGGGTGTCGGGGATAACTGAAGCTTTCTTT; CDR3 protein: CASSNRVSGITEAFF
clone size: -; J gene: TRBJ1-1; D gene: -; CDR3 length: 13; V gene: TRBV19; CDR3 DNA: TGTGCCACCAGACAGTCTTTGAACACTGAAGCTTTCTTT; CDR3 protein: CATRQSLNTEAFF
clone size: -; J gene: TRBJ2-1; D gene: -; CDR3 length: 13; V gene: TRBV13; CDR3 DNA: TGTGCCAGCAGCTTAGGCCGGGGTTCCGGGCAGTTCTTC; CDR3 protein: CASSLGRGSGQFF
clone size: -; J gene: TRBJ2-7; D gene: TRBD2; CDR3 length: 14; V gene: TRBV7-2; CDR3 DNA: TGTGCCAGCAGCGATACTAGCGGGGCGATCGAGCAGTACTTC; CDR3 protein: CASSDTSGAIEQYF
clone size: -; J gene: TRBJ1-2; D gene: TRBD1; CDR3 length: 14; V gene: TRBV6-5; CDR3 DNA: TGTGCCAGCAGTTACTCGGGGACAGAAGGGGGCTACACCTTC; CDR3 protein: CASSYSGTEGGYTF
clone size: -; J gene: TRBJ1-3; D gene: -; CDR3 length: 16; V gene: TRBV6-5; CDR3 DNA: TGTGCCAGCAGTTACTCGACGGGGTCCTCTGGAAACACCATATATTTT; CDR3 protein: CASSYSTGSSGNTIYF
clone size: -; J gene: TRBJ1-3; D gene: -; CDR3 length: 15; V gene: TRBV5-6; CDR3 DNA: TGTGCCAGCAGCCTCGGGGGGGCCTCTGGAAACACCATATATTTT; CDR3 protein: CASSLGGASGNTIYF
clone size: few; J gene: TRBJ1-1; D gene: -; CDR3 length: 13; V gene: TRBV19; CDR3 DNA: TGTGCCAGTACCCGGACGGTCTCAGGGGAAGCTTTCTTT; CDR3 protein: CASTRTVSGEAFF
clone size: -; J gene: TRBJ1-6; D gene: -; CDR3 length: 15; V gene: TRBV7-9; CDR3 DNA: TGTTCCAGCAGCCAAAGAGAGACTACAAATTCACCCCTCCACTTT; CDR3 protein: CSSSQRETTNSPLHF
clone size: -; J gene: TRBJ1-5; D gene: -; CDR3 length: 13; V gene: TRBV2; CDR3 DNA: TGTGCCAGCTCTCGGGGGGCGGCTCAGCCCCAGCATTTT; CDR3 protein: CASSRGAAQPQHF
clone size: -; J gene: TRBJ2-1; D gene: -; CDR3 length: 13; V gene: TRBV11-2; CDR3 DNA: TGTGCCAGCAGCTCTCGGTATAACAATGAGCAGTTCTTC; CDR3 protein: CASSSRYNNEQFF
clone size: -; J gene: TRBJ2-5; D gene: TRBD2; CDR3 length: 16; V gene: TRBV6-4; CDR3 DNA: TGTGCCAGGAGGGAGGGATCGCCCTCTCCCCCTTCGACCCAGTACTTC; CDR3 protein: CARREGSPSPPSTQYF
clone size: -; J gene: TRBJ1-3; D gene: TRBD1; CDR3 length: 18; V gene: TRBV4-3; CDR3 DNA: TGCGCCAGCAGCCGCCTACAGGGGCCCGATATCTCTGGAAACACCATATATTTT; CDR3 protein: CASSRLQGPDISGNTIYF
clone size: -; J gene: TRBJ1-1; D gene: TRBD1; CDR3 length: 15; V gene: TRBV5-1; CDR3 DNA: TGCGCCAGCAGCTTGGCCGGGACAGGGAACACTGAAGCTTTCTTT; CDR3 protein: CASSLAGTGNTEAFF
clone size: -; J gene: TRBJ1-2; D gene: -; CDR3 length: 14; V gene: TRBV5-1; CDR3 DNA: TGCGCCAGCAGCTTGGGGACAGCTAACTATGGCTACACCTTC; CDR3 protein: CASSLGTANYGYTF
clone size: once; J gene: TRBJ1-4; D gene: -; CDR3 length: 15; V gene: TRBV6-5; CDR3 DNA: TGTGCCAGCAGTAGGGGGGGGAACACTAATGAAAAACTGTTTTTT; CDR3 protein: CASSRGGNTNEKLFF
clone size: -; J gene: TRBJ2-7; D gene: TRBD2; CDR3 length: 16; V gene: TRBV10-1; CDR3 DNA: TGCGCCAGCAGTGAGGGCAGCGGGGGGGCCTTCTACGAGCAGTACTTC; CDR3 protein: CASSEGSGGAFYEQYF
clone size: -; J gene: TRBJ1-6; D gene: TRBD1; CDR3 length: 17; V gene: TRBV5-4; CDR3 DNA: TGTGCCAGCAGCTTGGATCGGGCGGACAGGGGGAATTCACCCCTCCACTTT; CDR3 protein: CASSLDRADRGNSPLHF
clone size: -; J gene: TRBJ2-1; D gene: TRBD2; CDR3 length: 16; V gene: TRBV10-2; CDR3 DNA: TGCGCCAGCAGGGGGACTAGCGGGGGGGCCTGGGAGGAGCAGTTCTTC; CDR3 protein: CASRGTSGGAWEEQFF
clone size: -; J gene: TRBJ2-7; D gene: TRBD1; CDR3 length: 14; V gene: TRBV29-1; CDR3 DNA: TGCAGCGTTGAGGGAGGCAGGGGGCGCGGGGAGCAGTACTTC; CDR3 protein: CSVEGGRGRGEQYF
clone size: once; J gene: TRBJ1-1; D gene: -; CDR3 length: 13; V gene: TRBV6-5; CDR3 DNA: TGTGCCAGCAGTGCTACAGGTTACACTGAAGCTTTCTTT; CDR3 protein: CASSATGYTEAFF
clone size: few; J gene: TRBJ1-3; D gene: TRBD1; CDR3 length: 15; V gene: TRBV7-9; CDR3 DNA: TGTGCCAGCAGCTGGGGACAGCCCTCTGGAAACACCATATATTTT; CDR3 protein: CASSWGQPSGNTIYF
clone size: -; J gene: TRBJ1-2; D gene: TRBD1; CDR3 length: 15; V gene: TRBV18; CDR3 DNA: TGTGCCAGCTCAATACAGGGGGCGCCGGACTATGGCTACACCTTC; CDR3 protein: CASSIQGAPDYGYTF
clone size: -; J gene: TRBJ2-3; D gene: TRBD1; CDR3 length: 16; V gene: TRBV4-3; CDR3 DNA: TGCGCCAGCAGCCAAGTCGGGACAGGGGGGGCAGATACGCAGTATTTT; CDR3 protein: CASSQVGTGGADTQYF
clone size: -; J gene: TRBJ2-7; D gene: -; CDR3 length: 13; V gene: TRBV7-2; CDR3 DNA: TGTGCCAGCAGCTCCCCCGCGCTCGGGGAGCAGTACTTC; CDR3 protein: CASSSPALGEQYF